These T cell receptor beta chains were read from a single sample in a study of graft-versus-host responses after intestinal transplantation. Repertoires were generated with immunoSEQ multiplex PCR, while TCRdb's copy carries only in-frame clones and drops some. The repertoire holds approximately 40,000 clones, about 90% seen once, with roughly 2.5% in the top ten. The sequencing used PBMCs, collected 300 to 320 days after intestinal transplant. The source of these receptors is a human patient who received an intestinal transplant, so some T cells may come from the graft donor. CDR3s include the opening cysteine and the closing phenylalanine or tryptophan. Fields, in order: D gene, V gene, clone size, J gene, CDR3 protein, CDR3 DNA. The D gene is left open where the match is weak. The size entry is marked missing in some rows and otherwise reads once, few, many or a size class.

D gene: NA
V gene: TRBV6-5
clone size: NA
J gene: TRBJ2-6
CDR3 protein: CASSYSGSSGANVLTF
CDR3 DNA: TGTGCCAGCAGTTACTCGGGTAGCTCTGGGGCCAACGTCCTGACTTTC

D gene: NA
V gene: TRBV6-5
clone size: NA
J gene: TRBJ1-2
CDR3 protein: CASSSQPLSDYGYTF
CDR3 DNA: TGTGCCAGCAGCTCGCAGCCTCTAAGCGACTATGGCTACACCTTC

D gene: NA
V gene: TRBV4-1
clone size: NA
J gene: TRBJ2-1
CDR3 protein: CASSPTDSSYNEQFF
CDR3 DNA: TGCGCCAGCAGCCCGACAGACTCCTCCTACAATGAGCAGTTCTTC

D gene: NA
V gene: TRBV25-1
clone size: once
J gene: TRBJ2-7
CDR3 protein: CASTSKRSYEQYF
CDR3 DNA: TGTGCCAGCACCTCGAAGCGGTCCTACGAGCAGTACTTC

D gene: NA
V gene: TRBV19
clone size: NA
J gene: TRBJ2-2
CDR3 protein: CASSIPRGTGELFF
CDR3 DNA: TGTGCCAGTAGTATACCACGGGGGACCGGGGAGCTGTTTTTT

D gene: NA
V gene: TRBV9
clone size: once
J gene: TRBJ1-2
CDR3 protein: CASSVGDNLAYGYTF
CDR3 DNA: TGTGCCAGCAGCGTAGGGGACAATCTAGCCTATGGCTACACCTTC

D gene: NA
V gene: TRBV2
clone size: NA
J gene: TRBJ2-7
CDR3 protein: CASSDGPRGYYEQYF
CDR3 DNA: TGTGCCAGCAGTGATGGACCCCGAGGATACTACGAGCAGTACTTC

D gene: TRBD1
V gene: TRBV14
clone size: once
J gene: TRBJ1-6
CDR3 protein: CASSQRTGYAAAPLHF
CDR3 DNA: TGTGCCAGCAGCCAACGGACAGGCTACGCTGCGGCACCCCTCCACTTT

D gene: NA
V gene: TRBV5-5
clone size: NA
J gene: TRBJ2-7
CDR3 protein: CASSLGYEQYF
CDR3 DNA: TGTGCCAGCAGCTTGGGGTACGAGCAGTACTTC

D gene: NA
V gene: TRBV5-1
clone size: NA
J gene: TRBJ2-5
CDR3 protein: CASSLRQPKETQYF
CDR3 DNA: TGCGCCAGCAGCTTAAGACAACCGAAAGAGACCCAGTACTTC

D gene: NA
V gene: TRBV6-6
clone size: NA
J gene: TRBJ2-1
CDR3 protein: CASSYRTMEEQFF
CDR3 DNA: TGTGCCAGCAGTTATAGGACAATGGAGGAGCAGTTCTTC

D gene: TRBD1
V gene: TRBV9
clone size: NA
J gene: TRBJ2-7
CDR3 protein: CASSVAGTASYEQYF
CDR3 DNA: TGTGCCAGCAGCGTTGCCGGGACAGCGTCCTACGAGCAGTACTTC

D gene: TRBD2
V gene: TRBV15
clone size: NA
J gene: TRBJ2-1
CDR3 protein: CATSRVSGGTDSEQFF
CDR3 DNA: TGTGCCACCAGCAGAGTAAGCGGGGGGACGGACAGTGAGCAGTTCTTC

D gene: NA
V gene: TRBV6-5
clone size: NA
J gene: TRBJ1-5
CDR3 protein: CASSSDSPNQPQHF
CDR3 DNA: TGTGCCAGCAGCAGCGACAGTCCTAATCAGCCCCAGCATTTT

D gene: NA
V gene: TRBV30
clone size: few
J gene: TRBJ2-3
CDR3 protein: CAQTHGGINTQYF
CDR3 DNA: TGTGCCCAAACCCACGGGGGAATAAATACGCAGTATTTT

D gene: NA
V gene: TRBV6-5
clone size: NA
J gene: TRBJ2-4
CDR3 protein: CASSGGGWENIQYF
CDR3 DNA: TGTGCCAGCAGCGGAGGGGGGTGGGAAAACATTCAGTACTTC

D gene: NA
V gene: TRBV28
clone size: NA
J gene: TRBJ2-5
CDR3 protein: CASSTGREETQYF
CDR3 DNA: TGTGCCAGCAGCACAGGGAGGGAGGAGACCCAGTACTTC

D gene: NA
V gene: TRBV11-2
clone size: NA
J gene: TRBJ1-2
CDR3 protein: CASSFERADYGYTF
CDR3 DNA: TGTGCCAGCAGCTTTGAAAGGGCCGACTATGGCTACACCTTC

D gene: TRBD1
V gene: TRBV19
clone size: NA
J gene: TRBJ1-5
CDR3 protein: CASTGTVNQPQHF
CDR3 DNA: TGTGCCAGTACCGGGACAGTTAATCAGCCCCAGCATTTT

D gene: TRBD1
V gene: TRBV7-6
clone size: once
J gene: TRBJ1-2
CDR3 protein: CASSSDRVEGYTF
CDR3 DNA: TGTGCCAGCAGCTCCGACAGGGTTGAGGGCTACACCTTC

D gene: TRBD2
V gene: TRBV29-1
clone size: NA
J gene: TRBJ2-2
CDR3 protein: CSARTSGGAGELFF
CDR3 DNA: TGCAGCGCGCGAACTAGCGGGGGGGCCGGGGAGCTGTTTTTT

D gene: TRBD2
V gene: TRBV5-1
clone size: few
J gene: TRBJ2-3
CDR3 protein: CASSLRGRGGTDTQYF
CDR3 DNA: TGCGCCAGCAGCTTGCGCGGGAGGGGTGGCACAGATACGCAGTATTTT

D gene: NA
V gene: TRBV6-1
clone size: NA
J gene: TRBJ1-1
CDR3 protein: CASTMTTNTEAFF
CDR3 DNA: TGTGCCAGCACCATGACAACAAACACTGAAGCTTTCTTT

D gene: NA
V gene: TRBV28
clone size: NA
J gene: TRBJ2-7
CDR3 protein: CASSFEFSYEQYF
CDR3 DNA: TGTGCCAGCAGTTTTGAATTCTCCTATGAGCAGTACTTC

D gene: TRBD1
V gene: TRBV5-1
clone size: once
J gene: TRBJ2-1
CDR3 protein: CASSLAKGQGVNEQFF
CDR3 DNA: TGCGCCAGCAGCTTGGCCAAAGGACAGGGTGTAAATGAGCAGTTCTTC

D gene: TRBD1
V gene: TRBV6-6
clone size: NA
J gene: TRBJ2-2
CDR3 protein: CASSYSQGANTGELFF
CDR3 DNA: TGTGCCAGCAGTTACAGTCAGGGGGCGAACACCGGGGAGCTGTTTTTT

D gene: NA
V gene: TRBV28
clone size: once
J gene: TRBJ2-2
CDR3 protein: CASIKQGGLGELFF
CDR3 DNA: TGTGCCAGCATAAAACAGGGGGGGTTAGGGGAGCTGTTTTTT

D gene: TRBD1
V gene: TRBV6-5
clone size: once
J gene: TRBJ2-1
CDR3 protein: CASTLTGLFGNEQFF
CDR3 DNA: TGTGCCAGCACCTTGACAGGGCTTTTTGGCAATGAGCAGTTCTTC

D gene: NA
V gene: TRBV19
clone size: few
J gene: TRBJ1-3
CDR3 protein: CASSILGANTIYF
CDR3 DNA: TGTGCCAGTAGTATTTTAGGGGCCAACACCATATATTTT

D gene: TRBD2
V gene: TRBV7-9
clone size: NA
J gene: TRBJ2-3
CDR3 protein: CASSLESGLAGTTDTQYF
CDR3 DNA: TGTGCCAGCAGCTTAGAATCCGGACTAGCGGGCACCACAGATACGCAGTATTTT

D gene: TRBD2
V gene: TRBV11-3
clone size: NA
J gene: TRBJ2-5
CDR3 protein: CASSFGLATQETQYF
CDR3 DNA: TGTGCCAGCAGCTTCGGACTAGCGACCCAAGAGACCCAGTACTTC

D gene: NA
V gene: TRBV19
clone size: NA
J gene: TRBJ2-1
CDR3 protein: CASSLRYASYNEQFF
CDR3 DNA: TGTGCCAGTAGCCTCCGTTACGCCTCCTACAATGAGCAGTTCTTC

D gene: TRBD1
V gene: TRBV29-1
clone size: NA
J gene: TRBJ2-1
CDR3 protein: CSVDYYRGLAAYNEQFF
CDR3 DNA: TGCAGCGTTGATTATTACAGGGGGCTAGCGGCGTACAATGAGCAGTTCTTC

D gene: NA
V gene: TRBV9
clone size: NA
J gene: TRBJ2-2
CDR3 protein: CASSVESGTYTGELFF
CDR3 DNA: TGTGCCAGCAGCGTAGAGTCAGGTACCTACACCGGGGAGCTGTTTTTT

D gene: TRBD1
V gene: TRBV4-2
clone size: NA
J gene: TRBJ1-2
CDR3 protein: CASSPDRVVGYTF
CDR3 DNA: TGTGCCAGCAGCCCGGACAGGGTAGTCGGCTACACCTTC

D gene: TRBD2
V gene: TRBV5-5
clone size: NA
J gene: TRBJ2-1
CDR3 protein: CASSLRTSVTYNEQFF
CDR3 DNA: TGTGCCAGCAGCTTGAGGACTAGCGTCACCTACAATGAGCAGTTCTTC

D gene: NA
V gene: TRBV4-1
clone size: NA
J gene: TRBJ2-5
CDR3 protein: CASSLTGKETQYF
CDR3 DNA: TGCGCCAGCAGCCTCACAGGGAAGGAGACCCAGTACTTC

D gene: NA
V gene: TRBV7-3
clone size: NA
J gene: TRBJ2-1
CDR3 protein: CASSPRGTFYNEQFF
CDR3 DNA: TGTGCCAGCAGCCCGAGGGGCACATTCTACAATGAGCAGTTCTTC

D gene: NA
V gene: TRBV27
clone size: NA
J gene: TRBJ1-4
CDR3 protein: CASSPDSFRAEKLFF
CDR3 DNA: TGTGCCAGCAGTCCGGACAGTTTTAGGGCGGAAAAACTGTTTTTT

D gene: NA
V gene: TRBV5-5
clone size: NA
J gene: TRBJ2-7
CDR3 protein: CASSLEDTEKYF
CDR3 DNA: TGTGCCAGCAGCTTGGAGGATACAGAGAAGTACTTC

D gene: TRBD2
V gene: TRBV10-3
clone size: NA
J gene: TRBJ2-3
CDR3 protein: CAMGTSRSTDTQYF
CDR3 DNA: TGTGCCATGGGGACTAGCCGTAGCACAGATACGCAGTATTTT

D gene: NA
V gene: TRBV5-6
clone size: NA
J gene: TRBJ2-1
CDR3 protein: CASSFALVGKGQFF
CDR3 DNA: TGTGCCAGCAGCTTTGCCTTGGTGGGAAAGGGGCAGTTCTTC

D gene: NA
V gene: TRBV2
clone size: once
J gene: TRBJ1-6
CDR3 protein: CASSEGISTGYNSPLHF
CDR3 DNA: TGTGCCAGCAGTGAAGGAATTTCGACAGGATATAATTCACCCCTCCACTTT

D gene: NA
V gene: TRBV6-5
clone size: NA
J gene: TRBJ1-1
CDR3 protein: CASSDNRGDTEAFF
CDR3 DNA: TGTGCCAGCAGTGATAACCGGGGTGACACTGAAGCTTTCTTT

D gene: NA
V gene: TRBV6-8
clone size: NA
J gene: TRBJ1-1
CDR3 protein: CASSYSTGRNTEAFF
CDR3 DNA: TGTGCCAGCAGTTACTCGACCGGGAGGAACACTGAAGCTTTCTTT

D gene: TRBD1
V gene: TRBV6-6
clone size: once
J gene: TRBJ1-4
CDR3 protein: CASRKPGTENEKLFF
CDR3 DNA: TGTGCCAGCAGAAAGCCCGGGACAGAAAATGAAAAACTGTTTTTT

D gene: NA
V gene: TRBV6-5
clone size: NA
J gene: TRBJ1-1
CDR3 protein: CASSYSGGAQGTEAFF
CDR3 DNA: TGTGCCAGCAGTTACTCTGGGGGGGCTCAGGGCACTGAAGCTTTCTTT

D gene: TRBD1
V gene: TRBV6-1
clone size: NA
J gene: TRBJ1-2
CDR3 protein: CASRRTGNYGYTF
CDR3 DNA: TGTGCCAGCAGACGGACAGGGAACTATGGCTACACCTTC

D gene: TRBD2
V gene: TRBV9
clone size: once
J gene: TRBJ2-3
CDR3 protein: CASSRQTGLAGAGRTDTQYF
CDR3 DNA: TGTGCCAGCAGCCGCCAAACAGGACTAGCGGGAGCTGGGCGCACAGATACGCAGTATTTT

D gene: NA
V gene: TRBV10-3
clone size: NA
J gene: TRBJ2-3
CDR3 protein: CAIAGSGSTDTQYF
CDR3 DNA: TGTGCCATCGCCGGGAGCGGGAGCACAGATACGCAGTATTTT

D gene: TRBD2
V gene: TRBV4-1
clone size: NA
J gene: TRBJ2-3
CDR3 protein: CASSQFRLATDTQYF
CDR3 DNA: TGCGCCAGCAGCCAATTTCGACTAGCGACAGATACGCAGTATTTT

D gene: NA
V gene: TRBV7-2
clone size: NA
J gene: TRBJ2-1
CDR3 protein: CASSLGEANEQFF
CDR3 DNA: TGTGCCAGCAGCTTAGGGGAAGCCAATGAGCAGTTCTTC